This T cell receptor beta chain was captured in a study of blood T cell repertoires in COVID-19. Turning to the study itself: Acute and convalescent COVID-19 specimens originated in the United States, Italy and Spain. From T cells, B-cell-depleted T cells, or PBMCs came the material, which was cDNA or gDNA.

Germline lookup yields CDR1 LNHDA and CDR2 SQIVND (reference sequence). This CDR3 contains 12 residues. Unmatched junction bases numbered 4, after V lost 9 bases and J lost 6 bases. Original processing methods: Nucleated cell number was recorded as an estimate derived from reference gene primer amplification. Produced via immunoSEQ multiplex PCR; TCRdb's table is partial and in-frame only. That table furnishes V, J and clone size, whereas the DNA furnished D and trimming. Of 140,000 to 150,000 clones in the sample, approximately 90% were seen once. V gene TRBV19 combines with J gene TRBJ1-2; 10 nucleotides align to TRBD1. The source is a man aged 60-69 years with active or convalescent COVID-19. Sequencing input: peripheral blood. The CDR3 nucleotides are TGTGCCAGCACAGACAGGGGGCATGGCTACACCTTC. This translates into CASTDRGHGYTF.